This TCR beta chain was captured by sequencing in a study of OX40 agonist ivuxolimab in advanced cancers. Enrollment shut out patients with autoimmune disease history or systemic immunosuppression. Study outcomes and limitations: A proportion of nonresponders additionally exhibited low normalized T-cell clonal expansion.

V lost 5 bases and J 0 bases, leaving 6 bases between the germline ends. The CDR3 runs to 13 residues. Germline CDR1 is LNHDA and CDR2 is SQIVND (reference sequence). Sequencing used immunoSEQ multiplex PCR; TCRdb keeps in-frame clones, though not all of them. The sample has approximately 99,000 clones; about 96% are singletons. As for this clone: What it binds is not known.

The source was CD4+ or CD8+ T cells sorted from blood, collected in a trial of the OX40 agonist ivuxolimab. The sequence was collected from an adult with an advanced solid tumor such as melanoma, head and neck, liver or kidney cancer. This sequence joins TRBV19 and TRBJ2-3; D is uncertain. The CDR3 here is CASSHASTDTQYF. The CDR3, as DNA: TGTGCCAGTAGTCATGCTAGCACAGATACGCAGTATTTT.